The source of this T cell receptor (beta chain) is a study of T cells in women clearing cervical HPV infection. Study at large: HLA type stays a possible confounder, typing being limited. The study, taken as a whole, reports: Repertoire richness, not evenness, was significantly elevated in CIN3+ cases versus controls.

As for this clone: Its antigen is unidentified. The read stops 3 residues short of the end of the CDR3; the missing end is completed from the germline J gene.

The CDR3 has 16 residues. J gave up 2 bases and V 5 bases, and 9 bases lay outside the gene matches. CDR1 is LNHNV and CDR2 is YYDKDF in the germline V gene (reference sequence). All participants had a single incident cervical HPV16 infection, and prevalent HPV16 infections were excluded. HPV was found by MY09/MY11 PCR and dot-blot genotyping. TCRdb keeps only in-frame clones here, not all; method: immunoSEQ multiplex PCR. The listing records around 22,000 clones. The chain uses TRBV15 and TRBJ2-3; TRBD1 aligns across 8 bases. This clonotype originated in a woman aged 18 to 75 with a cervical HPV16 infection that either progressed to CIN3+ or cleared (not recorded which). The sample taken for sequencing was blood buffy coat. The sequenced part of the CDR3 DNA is TGTGCCACCAGCGGAAACAGGGGGAGTTTCACAGATACG. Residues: CATSGNRGSFTDT. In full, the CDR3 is CATSGNRGSFTDTQYF.